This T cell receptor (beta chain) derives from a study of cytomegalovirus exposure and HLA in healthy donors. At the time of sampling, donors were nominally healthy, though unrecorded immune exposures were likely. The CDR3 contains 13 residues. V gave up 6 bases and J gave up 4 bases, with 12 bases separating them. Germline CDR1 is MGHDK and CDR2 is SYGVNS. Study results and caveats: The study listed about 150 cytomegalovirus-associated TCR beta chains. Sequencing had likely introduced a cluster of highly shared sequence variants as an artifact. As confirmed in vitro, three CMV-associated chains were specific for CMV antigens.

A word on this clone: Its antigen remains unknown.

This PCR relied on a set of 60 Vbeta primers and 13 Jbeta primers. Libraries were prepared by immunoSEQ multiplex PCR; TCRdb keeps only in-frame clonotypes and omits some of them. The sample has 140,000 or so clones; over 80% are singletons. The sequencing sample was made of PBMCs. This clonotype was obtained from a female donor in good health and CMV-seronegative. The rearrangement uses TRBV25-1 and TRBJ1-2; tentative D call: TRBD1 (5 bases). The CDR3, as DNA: TGTGCCAGCAGACAGGATGGGATCTATGGCTACACCTTC. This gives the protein CASRQDGIYGYTF.